A few counts support the clone carrying this T cell receptor beta chain. Beta-chain TCR CDR3 regions were amplified from RNA transcripts. First-round RT-PCR relied on HTBI primers, and a second-round multiplex PCR came next. Using its own MiXCR run on the multiplex PCR reads, TCRdb lists one record per CDR3 protein. Of about 500,000 distinct CDR3 sequences in the sample, roughly 40% were seen once. This CDR3 is built from 12 residues. Trimming took 1 base from V and 9 from J, leaving 9 bases between them. This sample was included in a study of Graves' ophthalmopathy and Graves' hyperthyroidism. Sequencing used peripheral blood or thyroid tissue (not recorded which). The rearrangement joins TRBV12-3 or TRBV12-4 to TRBJ1-1; D is perhaps TRBD1 (5 bases). The receptor's source is an adult man with Graves' hyperthyroidism. The CDR3: CASSLGRTKAFF. DNA for the CDR3: TGTGCCAGCAGTTTAGGGCGGACAAAAGCTTTCTTT.